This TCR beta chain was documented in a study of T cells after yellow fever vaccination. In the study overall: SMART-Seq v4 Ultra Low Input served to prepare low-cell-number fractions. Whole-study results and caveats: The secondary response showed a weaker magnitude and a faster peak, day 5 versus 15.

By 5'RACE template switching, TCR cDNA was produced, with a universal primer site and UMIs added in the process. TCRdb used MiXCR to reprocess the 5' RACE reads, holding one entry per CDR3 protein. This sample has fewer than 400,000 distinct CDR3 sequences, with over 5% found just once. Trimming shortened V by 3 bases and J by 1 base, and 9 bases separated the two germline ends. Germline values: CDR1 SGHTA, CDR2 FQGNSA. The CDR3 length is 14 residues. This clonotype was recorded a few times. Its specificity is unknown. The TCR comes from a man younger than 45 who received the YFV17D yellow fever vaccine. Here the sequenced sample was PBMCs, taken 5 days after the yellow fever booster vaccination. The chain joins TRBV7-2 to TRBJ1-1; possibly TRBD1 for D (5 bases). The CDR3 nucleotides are TGTGCCAGCAGCTTGGACATATGGAACACTGAAGCTTTCTTT. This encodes CASSLDIWNTEAFF.